Below are 4 T cell receptor beta chains sequenced from a single sample in a study of cytomegalovirus exposure and HLA in healthy donors (dated by TCRdb to 2016 to 2017). The library was generated by the immunoSEQ multiplex PCR assay. A mixture of 60 forward primers for TCR Vbeta segments and 13 reverse primers for TCR Jbeta segments was used in the multiplex PCR. The immuneACCESS repertoire file appears here via TCRdb, limited to in-frame rearrangements. These files lack a portion of the clones; in checked studies, under half of the deficit traces to unresolved V genes, and the cause of the others is not known. For this sample there are 110,000 or so clones; roughly 80% appear just once. The top ten hold roughly 5.9% of the sample. Sequencing input: PBMCs. The source is a woman aged 25 to 39 in good health and CMV-seropositive.

The J gene is TRBJ2-3, the V gene TRBV6-5; maybe TRBD2 (5 bases). CDR3 length: 15 amino acids. V lost 0 bases and J 5 bases, leaving 12 bases between the germline ends. Germline CDR1 MNHEY, CDR2 SVGAGI. DNA of the CDR3: TGTGCCAGCAGTTACTCGTGGGAGCGGTTAGATACGCAGTATTTT. Translation: CASSYSWERLDTQYF.

V gene TRBV27 combines with J gene TRBJ2-2; a weak D match, TRBD1 (5 bases). Trimming took 7 bases from V and 6 from J, leaving 12 bases between them. The CDR3 has 13 residues. Germline V gene lookup returns CDR1 MNHEY and CDR2 SMNVEV (reference sequence). The CDR3: CASTTGDAGELFF. The CDR3 DNA reads TGTGCCAGCACCACAGGTGACGCCGGGGAGCTGTTTTTT.

This chain uses TRBV6-5 with TRBJ2-3, with D perhaps matching TRBD2 (6 bases). The CDR3 totals 14 residues. V was pared by 10 bases and J by 4 bases, with 18 bases between. CDR1 and CDR2 (germline): MNHEY, SVGAGI. The CDR3 DNA is TGTGCCACTAGTTTCGGGCGGGACGCAGATACGCAGTATTTT. Translation gives CATSFGRDADTQYF.

The chain uses TRBV5-1 and TRBJ2-5, with 11 bases identical to TRBD2. The trim removed 4 bases at V and 2 bases at J, leaving 4 bases unmatched. This CDR3 has 15 amino acids. Germline values: CDR1 SGHRS, CDR2 YFSETQ. The CDR3 coding sequence is TGCGCCAGCAGCCCGTTAGCGGGGGGGCAAGAGACCCAGTACTTC. Translating gives CASSPLAGGQETQYF.